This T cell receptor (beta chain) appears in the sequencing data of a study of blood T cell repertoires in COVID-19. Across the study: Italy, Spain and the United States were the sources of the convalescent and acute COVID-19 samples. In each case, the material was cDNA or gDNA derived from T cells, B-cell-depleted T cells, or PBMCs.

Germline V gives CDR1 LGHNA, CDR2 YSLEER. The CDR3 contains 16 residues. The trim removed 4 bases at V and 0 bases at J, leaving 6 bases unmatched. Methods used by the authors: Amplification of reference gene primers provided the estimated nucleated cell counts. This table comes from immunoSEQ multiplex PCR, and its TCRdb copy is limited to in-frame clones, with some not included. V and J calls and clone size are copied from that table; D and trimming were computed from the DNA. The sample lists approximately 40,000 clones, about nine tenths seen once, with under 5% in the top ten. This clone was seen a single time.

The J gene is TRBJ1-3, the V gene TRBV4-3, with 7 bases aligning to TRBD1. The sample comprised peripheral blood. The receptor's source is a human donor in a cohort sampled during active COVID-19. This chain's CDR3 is CASSPTGSLSGNTIYF. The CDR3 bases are TGCGCCAGCAGCCCGACAGGGAGCCTCTCTGGAAACACCATATATTTT.